This TCR beta chain comes out of a study of blood T cell repertoires in COVID-19. About the research overall: Italy, Spain and the United States were the sources of the convalescent and acute COVID-19 samples. T cells, B-cell-depleted T cells, or PBMCs provided the cDNA or gDNA that served as material.

Original processing methods: Estimates of nucleated cell counts were drawn from the amplification of reference gene primers. Method: immunoSEQ multiplex PCR; TCRdb's copy keeps in-frame clones and lacks some. V, J and clone size are those of that table, while D and trimming were read from the DNA. The table shows approximately 230,000 clones, with roughly 80% occurring only once. This CDR3 is built from 15 residues. In germline, CDR1 is SEHNR, CDR2 FQNEAQ (reference sequence). V was cut by 1 base and J by 0 bases, with 9 bases left in between. Sequencing was carried out using peripheral blood. The rearrangement joins TRBV7-9 to TRBJ1-1; possibly TRBD1 for D (6 bases). This clonotype was obtained from a man younger than 45 with active or convalescent COVID-19. This CDR3 is CASSLDGDMNTEAFF. CDR3 coding DNA: TGTGCCAGCAGCTTAGATGGGGACATGAACACTGAAGCTTTCTTT.